This T cell receptor (beta chain) comes out of a study of blood T cell repertoires in COVID-19. Everyone who took part was roughly 18 to 89 years old, and they came from some 23 US areas. Cohort allocation depended upon clinical history that participants reported. Clones were read by immunoSEQ multiplex PCR, and TCRdb kept only the in-frame ones, dropping some. Here the sample spans about 180,000 clones, 88% being singletons. Sample: PBMCs or T cells enriched from blood (not recorded which). This clonotype was obtained from a woman under 30 who had recovered from COVID-19.

The CDR3: CAWSRPSWAGSDQPQHF. DNA for the CDR3: TGTGCCTGGAGTCGCCCCTCATGGGCAGGGTCGGATCAGCCCCAGCATTTT. This chain connects TRBV30 to TRBJ1-5, with D possibly being TRBD1 (5 bases). Germline assignment: CDR1 GTSNPN and CDR2 SVGIG (reference sequence). CDR3 length: 17 amino acids. Trimming removed 2 bases from V and 5 bases from J, with 22 bases in between.